Below are 29 T cell receptor beta chains sequenced from a single sample in a study of cytomegalovirus exposure and HLA in healthy donors (dated by TCRdb to 2017 to 2019). The library came from the immunoSEQ multiplex PCR assay. The multiplex PCR relied on a mix of 60 forward primers for TCR Vbeta segments and 13 reverse primers for TCR Jbeta segments. Entries here come from immuneACCESS through TCRdb and include only in-frame sequences with V and J called. Some clones fail to appear in such tables; in the studies checked, an unresolved V gene covers under half of the shortfall, and the cause of the remainder is unknown. The sample table records over 90,000 clones; 55% to 75% of these occur just once. The leading ten clones occupy 2.5% to 3.5% of the sample. Sequencing was carried out using PBMCs. The receptor set was obtained from a man aged 60 to 75 in good health and CMV-seronegative.

The CDR3 bases are TGTGCCAGCAGGGCTAGCCGGGTTAGGGAGCTGTTTTTT. Translated: CASRASRVRELFF. This chain links TRBV10-3 with TRBJ2-2; either TRBD1 or TRBD2 may supply D (5 bases each). The CDR3 covers 13 residues. Germline lookup yields CDR1 ENHRY and CDR2 SYGVKD. Trimming removed 10 bases at V and 9 bases at J, with 18 bases between.

The chain joins TRBV7-3 to TRBJ2-5; 9 nucleotides agree with TRBD1. With 4 bases clipped from V and 5 bases from J, the junction kept 8 bases outside the gene matches. From germline, CDR1 is SGHTA and CDR2 FQGTGA. The CDR3 spans 15 residues. The CDR3, as DNA: TGTGCCAGCAGCTCACAAGGACAGGGGTGGGAGACCCAGTACTTC. Amino acids: CASSSQGQGWETQYF.

The rearrangement links TRBV11-2 to TRBJ1-4; D possibly corresponds to TRBD1 (6 bases). The germline gives CDR1 SGHAT, CDR2 FQNNGV. CDR3 length: 15 residues. Trimming pared 3 bases from V and 5 bases from J, leaving 13 bases between. The CDR3 coding sequence is TGTGCCAGCAGCTTCTCCGGGGGGCCGAATGAAAAACTGTTTTTT. It encodes CASSFSGGPNEKLFF.

This clone turned up a few times. The chain is built from TRBV7-2 and TRBJ2-4, with TRBD2 matching over 15 bases. The germline gives CDR1 SGHTA, CDR2 FQGNSA. Unmatched junction bases numbered 7, after V lost 0 bases and J lost 7 bases. The CDR3 runs 18 residues. The chain's CDR3 is CASSLATGTSGRSNIQYF. In nucleotides, the CDR3 is TGTGCCAGCAGCTTAGCTACCGGGACTAGCGGGAGGAGTAACATTCAGTACTTC.

The J gene is TRBJ1-4, the V gene TRBV4-1; 8 bases are a match to TRBD1. Germline V gene sequence: CDR1 MGHRA, CDR2 YSYEKL. This CDR3 has 18 residues. Germline trimming cut 3 bases from V and 1 base from J; bases unmatched to any gene: 10. The CDR3 DNA follows: TGCGCCAGCAGCCAGGTTAGACAGGGGAGGCGAACTAATGAAAAACTGTTTTTT. This sequence encodes CASSQVRQGRRTNEKLFF.

This clone was seen only a few times. J is TRBJ1-5 and V is TRBV29-1; 8 nucleotides agree with TRBD1. Germline V lookup: CDR1 SQVTM, CDR2 ANQGSEA. J lost 3 bases, V lost 6 bases, and 7 bases had no gene match. CDR3 length: 14 amino acids. CDR3 nucleotide sequence: TGCAGCGTGTCCGGGACAGGCATCAATCAGCCCCAGCATTTT. Translating it yields CSVSGTGINQPQHF.

This clone was observed a handful of times. The V gene is TRBV18, the J gene TRBJ2-1, with D possibly being TRBD1 (5 bases). V lost 5 bases and J lost 6, with 8 bases in between. CDR3 length: 12 amino acids. The germline V gene encodes CDR1 KGHSH and CDR2 LQKENI. CDR3 residues: CASSYDSNEQFF. CDR3 coding DNA: TGTGCCAGCTCATATGACAGCAATGAGCAGTTCTTC. Full variable domain (missing parts from reference TRBV18 and TRBJ2-1): NAGVMQNPRHLVRRRGQEARLRCSPMKGHSHVYWYRQLPEEGLKFMVYLQKENIIDESGMPKERFSAEFPKEGPSILRIQQVVRGDSAAYFCASSYDSNEQFFGPGTRLTVL.

J is TRBJ1-2 and V is TRBV7-9, with D uncertain. V lost 5 bases to trimming and J lost 4 bases, with 8 bases between them. The germline gives CDR1 SEHNR, CDR2 FQNEAQ (reference sequence). The CDR3 spans 12 residues. In DNA form, the CDR3 reads TGTGCCAGCAGCGCGGGTCTCTATGGCTACACCTTC. This sequence encodes CASSAGLYGYTF.

This clone was found once. V usage is TRBV29-1 and J usage is TRBJ2-5, with a possible D match to TRBD2 (6 bases). The V end was cut by 7 bases, the J end by 3 bases, with 12 bases between. The CDR3 spans 12 residues. Germline-derived CDR1 and CDR2 are SQVTM and ANQGSEA. Written as DNA, the CDR3 is TGCAGCGACCTTGCTAGCGAAGAGACCCAGTACTTC. This encodes CSDLASEETQYF.

As to this clone: This specimen includes other DNA sequences encoding the same CDR3. The J gene is TRBJ2-7, the V gene TRBV2, with D tentatively TRBD1 (5 bases). Trimming removed 2 bases at V and 3 bases at J, with 14 bases between. There are 15 residues in the CDR3. Germline V CDR1 and CDR2: SNHLY, FYNNEI. CDR3: CASSERQGNIYEQYF. The CDR3 DNA follows: TGTGCCAGCAGTGAACGCCAGGGTAATATCTACGAGCAGTACTTC.

This clone occurred once. The J gene is TRBJ2-2, the V gene TRBV7-6, with 12 bases identical to TRBD2. Germline lookup yields CDR1 SGHVS and CDR2 FNYEAQ. The CDR3 spans 17 residues. Trimming cost V 5 bases and J 7 bases; bases outside gene matches: 11. In nucleotides, the CDR3 is TGTGCCAGCAGCGCTTCTCTAGCGGGAGGGCGTTACGGGGAGCTGTTTTTT. Translating it yields CASSASLAGGRYGELFF.

This clone was counted a few times. V gene TRBV6-5 combines with J gene TRBJ1-5; possible D gene TRBD1, 6 bases. CDR1 is MNHEY, CDR2 SVGAGI, per germline. The CDR3 is 14 amino acids. Trimming removed 4 bases at V and 1 base at J, with 8 bases between. For the CDR3, the DNA is TGTGCCAGCAGTTCAGGGGTGAGCAATCAGCCCCAGCATTTT. Translation gives CASSSGVSNQPQHF.

This rearrangement joins TRBV29-1 to TRBJ2-3; 11 bases fit TRBD2. Germline V gene lookup returns CDR1 SQVTM and CDR2 ANQGSEA. The trim removed 6 bases at V and 9 bases at J, leaving 14 bases unmatched. The CDR3 totals 15 residues. Here the CDR3 DNA reads TGCAGCGTCGACAGGTTACTAGCGGGAGACGGGACGCAGTATTTT. Protein sequence: CSVDRLLAGDGTQYF.

The sample holds a few counts of this clone. This sequence joins TRBV6-5 and TRBJ2-5; the match to TRBD2 covers 9 bases. The CDR3 runs 13 residues. Germline CDR1 reads MNHEY; CDR2 reads SVGAGI. J gave up 3 bases and V 5 bases, and 1 base lay outside the gene matches. The CDR3 DNA reads TGTGCCAGCAGTCGACTAGCGGAAGAGACCCAGTACTTC. Translating gives CASSRLAEETQYF.

The CDR3 loop is CASSIGTGQGYSGNTIYF. The CDR3 bases are TGCGCCAGCAGCATTGGAACGGGACAGGGATACTCTGGAAACACCATATATTTT. The chain has TRBV5-1 and TRBJ1-3, with 9 bases that match TRBD1. Germline values: CDR1 SGHRS, CDR2 YFSETQ. The V gene end was trimmed by 4 bases and the J gene end by 0 bases; junction bases not matched to a gene: 11. The CDR3 has 18 amino acids.

The gene calls are TRBV2 and TRBJ2-7, with 8 bases identical to TRBD2. The CDR3 is 15 residues long. CDR1 and CDR2 (germline): SNHLY, FYNNEI. J was trimmed by 9 bases and V by 3 bases; bases with no gene match: 13. The CDR3 loop is CASSDRSGILSGQYF. CDR3 nucleotide sequence: TGTGCCAGCAGTGATCGTAGCGGGATACTCTCCGGGCAGTACTTC.

This clone has only one observation. DNA of the CDR3: TGCGCCAGCGGAGACAGGGGAGGAGAGACCCAGTACTTC. Its protein product is CASGDRGGETQYF. This chain uses TRBV5-1 with TRBJ2-5; 8 nucleotides line up with TRBD1. CDR3 length equals 13 residues. From germline, CDR1 is SGHRS and CDR2 YFSETQ. J gave up 4 bases and V 7 bases, and 6 bases lay outside the gene matches.

The chain carries TRBV29-1 and TRBJ2-3; tentative D call: TRBD2 (7 bases). Germline CDR1 and CDR2: SQVTM and ANQGSEA. Trimming cost V 1 base and J 4 bases, with 15 bases left between them. This CDR3 has 15 amino acids. The CDR3 here is CSVEVFGGGADTQYF. The CDR3 DNA is TGCAGCGTTGAAGTGTTTGGAGGGGGGGCAGATACGCAGTATTTT.

This chain links TRBV18 with TRBJ1-3; D unclear. There are 14 residues in the CDR3. Germline V lookup: CDR1 KGHSH, CDR2 LQKENI. The germline V and J ends were trimmed by 3 bases and 0 bases, with 6 bases remaining between them. The DNA for the CDR3 is TGTGCCAGCTCACCGCCGGTCTCTGGAAACACCATATATTTT. Translated, it gives CASSPPVSGNTIYF.

The chain is built from TRBV11-3 and TRBJ2-7, with 11 bases fitting TRBD2. The CDR3 length is 14 residues. V gave up 5 bases and J gave up 4 bases; unmatched junction bases: 4. The germline V gene has CDR1 SGHNT and CDR2 YENEEA. The CDR3 reads CASSVSGRAYEQYF. CDR3 coding DNA: TGTGCCAGCAGCGTTAGCGGGAGGGCATACGAGCAGTACTTC.

The genes are TRBV30 and TRBJ2-7; TRBD1 matches 8 bases. Germline trimming cut 2 bases from V and 2 bases from J; bases unmatched to any gene: 8. CDR1 is GTSNPN, CDR2 SVGIG, per germline (reference sequence). The CDR3 sequence is 15 residues long. The CDR3 reads CAWSNRDRRTYEQYF. In nucleotides, the CDR3 is TGTGCCTGGAGTAACCGGGACAGGAGGACCTACGAGCAGTACTTC. Full variable domain (remainder filled in from reference TRBV30 and TRBJ2-7): SQTIHQWPATLVQPVGSPLSLECTVEGTSNPNLYWYRQAAGRGLQLLFYSVGIGQISSEVPQNLSASRPQDRQFILSSKKLLLSDSGFYLCAWSNRDRRTYEQYFGPGTRLTVT.

This chain connects TRBV5-1 to TRBJ2-5; D may be TRBD2 (5 bases). This CDR3 region has 14 residues. With 6 bases removed from V and 4 bases from J, the gap between germline ends came to 16 bases. From germline, CDR1 is SGHRS and CDR2 YFSETQ. The CDR3 is CASTPGFEGETQYF. In DNA form, the CDR3 reads TGCGCCAGCACCCCGGGATTTGAGGGAGAGACCCAGTACTTC.

CDR3 sequence reads: CASSYWGPSYEQYF. CDR3 sequence (DNA): TGTGCCAGCAGTTACTGGGGGCCAAGCTACGAGCAGTACTTC. This rearrangement joins TRBV6-5 to TRBJ2-7; tentatively, D is TRBD1 (6 bases). Trimming stripped 1 base from V and 3 bases from J, with 10 bases between. CDR1 and CDR2 from the germline V gene are MNHEY and SVGAGI. The CDR3 has 14 amino acids.

The chain is built from TRBV11-3 and TRBJ2-7, with D possibly matching TRBD2 (5 bases). The CDR3 runs 15 residues. V dropped 1 base and J dropped 1 base, with 11 bases sitting between them. CDR1 and CDR2 (germline): SGHNT, YENEEA. The CDR3 coding sequence is TGTGCCAGCAGCTTAGTGAGGGCTCTTTCCTACGAGCAGTACTTC. Translation gives CASSLVRALSYEQYF.

The chain recombines TRBV30 with TRBJ1-2; D ambiguous. Germline V gene sequence: CDR1 GTSNPN, CDR2 SVGIG (reference sequence). Trimming shortened V by 2 bases and J by 2 bases, and 12 bases separated the two germline ends. The CDR3 is 14 amino acids. CDR3 protein: CAWSPLTANYGYTF. The DNA for the CDR3 is TGTGCCTGGAGTCCCCTCACTGCGAACTATGGCTACACCTTC.

The chain links TRBV7-3 to TRBJ1-1; maybe TRBD1 (6 bases). The germline gives CDR1 SGHTA, CDR2 FQGTGA. This CDR3 is built from 14 residues. The ends were cut back, 5 bases at V and 0 bases at J, with 10 bases in the middle. The CDR3 DNA follows: TGTGCCAGCAGCAGAGGGGGGGTGAACACTGAAGCTTTCTTT. Translated: CASSRGGVNTEAFF.

The V and J genes are TRBV28 and TRBJ2-7; TRBD1 matches at 10 bases. With V trimmed by 2 bases and J by 9 bases, 13 bases remained unmatched. This CDR3 has 16 amino acids. Germline CDR1 is MDHEN and CDR2 is SYDVKM. CDR3 loop: CASSLGGQGPPLRQYF. In DNA form, the CDR3 reads TGTGCCAGCAGTTTAGGGGGACAGGGGCCACCATTAAGGCAGTACTTC. Looking up the rest from reference TRBV28 and TRBJ2-7 gives the full variable domain: DVKVTQSSRYLVKRTGEKVFLECVQDMDHENMFWYRQDPGLGLRLIYFSYDVKMKEKGDIPEGYSVSREKKERFSLILESASTNQTSMYLCASSLGGQGPPLRQYFGPGTRLTVT.

The chain employs TRBV11-3 and TRBJ2-7, with TRBD2 identical over 10 bases. This CDR3 contains 15 residues. Trimming at V came to 5 bases and at J to 5 bases, leaving 9 bases not matched to a gene. Germline V CDR1 and CDR2: SGHNT, YENEEA. The CDR3 loop reads CASSHGLAGGNEQYF. DNA for the CDR3: TGTGCCAGCAGCCACGGATTAGCGGGAGGAAACGAGCAGTACTTC.

The CDR3 reads CASSSQAPGQGATGANVLTF. The CDR3 nucleotides are TGTGCCAGCAGCTCGCAGGCCCCGGGACAGGGGGCGACAGGGGCCAACGTCCTGACTTTC. This rearrangement joins TRBV7-3 to TRBJ2-6, with 12 bases that match TRBD1. The CDR3 spans 20 residues. Germline V gene sequence: CDR1 SGHTA, CDR2 FQGTGA. V dropped 4 bases and J dropped 4; count of bases not matched to a gene: 14.